The 30 T cell receptor beta chains below all came from one sample that was sequenced in a study of T cell responses to AZD1222 COVID-19 vaccine (dated by TCRdb to the early 2020s). What this sample's time point label stands for: baseline before first vaccination. Library generation was performed with the immunoSEQ multiplex PCR assay. The source is immuneACCESS, and TCRdb retained only in-frame sequences with V and J called. Part of the clones is not carried over; for the studies checked, unresolved V genes explain less than half of this, and the remainder is unexplained. For this sample there are about 100,000 clones; about nine tenths appear just once. The top ten clones comprise around 4.4% of the sample. The specimen comprised peripheral blood, sampled on day 0 of AZD1222 vaccination. The receptors shown here come from an adult in good health.

This chain joins TRBV15 and TRBJ2-7, with TRBD2 matching over 7 bases. Germline CDR1 reads LNHNV; CDR2 reads YYDKDF (reference sequence). The CDR3 loop spans 14 amino acids. The V gene end was trimmed by 0 bases and the J gene end by 6 bases; junction bases not matched to a gene: 5. The CDR3 DNA sequence: TGTGCCACCAGCAGAGATTGGGCGGGGGTCGAGCAGTACTTC. Translating gives CATSRDWAGVEQYF. Drawing the rest from reference TRBV15 and TRBJ2-7, the complete variable domain is DAMVIQNPRYQVTQFGKPVTLSCSQTLNHNVMYWYQQKSSQAPKLLFHYYDKDFNNEADTPDNFQSRRPNTSFCFLDIRSPGLGDTAMYLCATSRDWAGVEQYFGPGTRLTVT.

This clone was counted only a few times. The chain joins TRBV6-1 to TRBJ2-3, with TRBD2 matching 7 bases. The ends lost 1 base at V and 1 base at J; junction bases unmatched: 5. The CDR3 runs 16 residues. Germline V CDR1 and CDR2: MNHNS, SASEGT. CDR3 protein: CASSEVGGSGTDTQYF. The CDR3 DNA follows: TGTGCCAGCAGTGAAGTGGGGGGGAGCGGCACAGATACGCAGTATTTT.

V usage is TRBV6-5 and J usage is TRBJ2-7; 9 bases match TRBD1. Germline loops: CDR1 MNHEY, CDR2 SVGAGI. CDR3 length equals 15 residues. The J segment lost 2 bases and the V segment lost 5 bases, leaving 7 bases of the junction unmatched. The chain's CDR3 is CASSHAQGAAYEQYF. The CDR3 DNA sequence: TGTGCCAGCAGTCACGCACAGGGGGCGGCCTACGAGCAGTACTTC.

CDR3 loop: CASSFFGSSYNSPLHF. For the CDR3, the DNA is TGTGCCAGCAGCTTCTTCGGGAGCTCCTATAATTCACCCCTCCACTTT. The chain has TRBV5-5 and TRBJ1-6, with D uncertain. Trimming removed 2 bases at V and 0 bases at J, with 9 bases between. Germline-derived CDR1 and CDR2 are SGHKS and YYEKEE (reference sequence). The CDR3 loop spans 16 amino acids.

The chain recombines TRBV9 with TRBJ2-2, with D perhaps matching TRBD2 (6 bases). This CDR3 has 17 amino acids. CDR1 is SGDLS and CDR2 is YYNGEE in the germline V gene. The V and J ends lost 2 bases and 4 bases respectively, with 18 bases between them. The CDR3 coding sequence is TGTGCCAGCAGCGTTACGGCCGGGGGATCGGGCACCGGGGAGCTGTTTTTT. This translates into CASSVTAGGSGTGELFF.

The chain has TRBV27 and TRBJ1-6; D call uncertain. V was shortened by 2 bases and J by 10 bases, with 12 bases between the two germline ends. The CDR3 runs to 14 residues. Germline CDR1 reads MNHEY; CDR2 reads SMNVEV (reference sequence). This CDR3 reads CASSLPGWQSPLHF. The CDR3 DNA sequence: TGTGCCAGCAGTTTACCCGGGTGGCAATCACCCCTCCACTTT.

The CDR3: CASSIDRQQGYTF. CDR3 in DNA: TGTGCCAGTAGTATAGACCGACAACAAGGCTACACCTTC. The chain employs TRBV19 and TRBJ1-2; D gene uncertain. V was cut by 0 bases and J by 8 bases, with 10 bases left in between. Germline CDR1 LNHDA, CDR2 SQIVND (reference sequence). The CDR3 consists of 13 residues.

This chain links TRBV29-1 with TRBJ2-1, with 9 bases matching TRBD2. Germline V CDR1 and CDR2: SQVTM, ANQGSEA. Trimming removed 7 bases from V and 3 bases from J; junction bases left unmatched: 7. This CDR3 has 14 amino acids. CDR3: CSATGTSFYNEQFF. CDR3 DNA sequence: TGCAGCGCTACCGGGACTAGCTTCTACAATGAGCAGTTCTTC.

J is TRBJ2-1 and V is TRBV15; the D gene is possibly TRBD2 (5 bases). This CDR3 has 13 residues. V gave up 0 bases and J gave up 10 bases, with 10 bases separating them. In germline, CDR1 is LNHNV, CDR2 YYDKDF (reference sequence). The CDR3 protein is CATSRDGKREQFF. CDR3 in DNA: TGTGCCACCAGCAGAGATGGGAAGCGGGAGCAGTTCTTC.

V is TRBV4-3 and J is TRBJ1-2; D not certain. V gave up 0 bases and J gave up 8 bases, with 13 bases separating them. From germline, CDR1 is LGHNA and CDR2 YSLEER. CDR3 length: 14 amino acids. The CDR3 protein is CASSQDLTQAGYTF. The CDR3 nucleotides are TGCGCCAGCAGCCAAGATCTGACCCAAGCAGGCTACACCTTC.

The chain links TRBV18 to TRBJ1-2; D is ambiguous. CDR1 and CDR2 (germline): KGHSH, LQKENI. With 2 bases removed from V and 8 bases from J, the gap between germline ends came to 12 bases. The CDR3 extends over 13 amino acids. The CDR3 DNA reads as TGTGCCAGCTCACCAGAGACAATGCTCGGCTACACCTTC. This gives the protein CASSPETMLGYTF.

The chain links TRBV12-5 to TRBJ2-5; D might be TRBD1 (6 bases). This CDR3 is 14 amino acids long. Per germline, CDR1 LGHNT and CDR2 FRNRAP. The ends were cut back, 7 bases at V and 1 base at J, with 13 bases in the middle. Here the CDR3 reads CASAVQGGQETQYF. In DNA form, the CDR3 reads TGTGCTAGTGCTGTTCAAGGGGGCCAAGAGACCCAGTACTTC.

The V gene is TRBV5-1, the J gene TRBJ2-3; TRBD1 is a possible D gene (5 bases). Germline CDR1 SGHRS, CDR2 YFSETQ. V lost 2 bases to trimming and J lost 3 bases, with 10 bases between them. CDR3 length: 14 amino acids. CDR3 in amino acids: CASSFSPGTDTQYF. The CDR3 nucleotides read TGCGCCAGCAGCTTTTCCCCAGGGACAGATACGCAGTATTTT. Full variable domain (missing parts from reference TRBV5-1 and TRBJ2-3): KAGVTQTPRYLIKTRGQQVTLSCSPISGHRSVSWYQQTPGQGLQFLFEYFSETQRNKGNFPGRFSGRQFSNSRSEMNVSTLELGDSALYLCASSFSPGTDTQYFGPGTRLTVL.

The rearrangement joins TRBV19 to TRBJ2-1; no clear D gene. The CDR3 contains 13 residues. The germline V gene has CDR1 LNHDA and CDR2 SQIVND (reference sequence). V was clipped by 11 bases and J by 8 bases, with 19 bases between them. The CDR3 loop reads CAGSAGLFDEQFF. DNA of the CDR3: TGTGCCGGCTCTGCTGGGTTATTTGATGAGCAGTTCTTC.

The CDR3 here is CATSDWNNEQFF. DNA for the CDR3: TGTGCCACCAGCGACTGGAACAATGAGCAGTTCTTC. The J gene is TRBJ2-1, the V gene TRBV24-1; no clear D. CDR1 is KGHDR, CDR2 SFDVKD, per germline. V gave up 7 bases and J gave up 5 bases, with 8 bases separating them. This CDR3 is built from 12 residues.

This clone is a singleton in its sample. The chain employs TRBV29-1 and TRBJ1-1; unclear D gene. This CDR3 spans 13 amino acids. Germline CDR1 SQVTM, CDR2 ANQGSEA. V gave up 7 bases and J gave up 2 bases, with 14 bases separating them. The CDR3, as DNA: TGCAGCGAGACGGCAGCCTTTAACACTGAAGCTTTCTTT. Protein: CSETAAFNTEAFF.

The rearrangement links TRBV6-5 to TRBJ2-1, with D perhaps TRBD2 (5 bases). The CDR3 totals 14 residues. V lost 6 bases to trimming and J lost 7 bases, with 16 bases between them. The germline CDR1 and CDR2 sequences are MNHEY and SVGAGI. The CDR3: CASSLMNGENEQFF. The CDR3 DNA sequence: TGTGCCAGCAGCCTCATGAATGGGGAGAATGAGCAGTTCTTC.

Only one count was recorded for this clone. The chain couples TRBV19 to TRBJ1-1; perhaps TRBD1 as D (6 bases). Germline V CDR1 and CDR2: LNHDA, SQIVND (reference sequence). This CDR3 is built from 15 residues. The V gene lost 7 bases and the J gene lost 0 bases, with 15 bases spanning the gap. CDR3 nucleotides: TGTGCCAGTAAGGTCGGACAGCGAATGAACACTGAAGCTTTCTTT. Amino acids: CASKVGQRMNTEAFF.

This sequence joins TRBV27 and TRBJ2-7; 8 nucleotides align to TRBD1. With V trimmed by 2 bases and J by 3 bases, 3 bases remained unmatched. The CDR3 runs to 14 residues. Looked up from germline, CDR1 is MNHEY and CDR2 is SMNVEV (reference sequence). The CDR3 region has the DNA TGTGCCAGCAGTTTAGGACAGGGAAACTACGAGCAGTACTTC. As protein: CASSLGQGNYEQYF.

The chain carries TRBV7-9 and TRBJ1-5; 7 nucleotides match TRBD1. CDR3 length: 14 residues. Unmatched junction bases numbered 3, after V lost 5 bases and J lost 2 bases. Germline V lookup: CDR1 SEHNR, CDR2 FQNEAQ (reference sequence). CDR3 loop: CASSIGQGNQPQHF. CDR3 coding DNA: TGTGCCAGCAGCATTGGACAGGGCAATCAGCCCCAGCATTTT.

The chain carries TRBV3-1 (or the pseudogene TRBV3-2) and TRBJ2-2; possibly TRBD2 for D (6 bases). Trimming took 7 bases from V and 8 from J, leaving 11 bases between them. The V gene's germline CDR1 is LGHDT and CDR2 YNNKEL (reference sequence). This CDR3 has 12 amino acids. The CDR3 loop reads CASTGRDGELFF. The DNA of the CDR3 is TGTGCCAGCACGGGGCGGGATGGGGAGCTGTTTTTT.

V and J are TRBV7-2 and TRBJ1-5, with TRBD1 matching 10 bases. The CDR3 contains 15 residues. Germline loops: CDR1 SGHTA, CDR2 FQGNSA. Trimming at V came to 5 bases and at J to 5 bases, leaving 6 bases not matched to a gene. The CDR3 loop reads CASSLGQGFYQPQHF. CDR3 sequence (DNA): TGTGCCAGCAGCCTGGGACAGGGGTTCTATCAGCCCCAGCATTTT.

The gene calls are TRBV10-3 and TRBJ2-3; D gene ambiguous. V shed 0 bases and J shed 2 bases, with 12 bases lying between them. The CDR3 sequence is 16 residues long. The germline CDR1 and CDR2 sequences are ENHRY and SYGVKD. The CDR3 DNA reads TGTGCCATCAGTGAGTCGACCGGCAAACACACAGATACGCAGTATTTT. It is translated as CAISESTGKHTDTQYF.

The chain recombines TRBV7-2 with TRBJ1-6; the D gene is possibly TRBD1 (6 bases). Trimming shortened V by 4 bases and J by 10 bases, and 17 bases separated the two germline ends. Germline CDR1 is SGHTA and CDR2 is FQGNSA. The CDR3 extends over 15 amino acids. Here the CDR3 reads CASSSNRVIGSPLHF. Written as DNA, the CDR3 is TGTGCCAGCAGCTCCAACAGGGTTATAGGATCACCCCTCCACTTT.

This chain connects TRBV6-5 to TRBJ2-7; no reliable D call. V was pared by 2 bases and J by 6 bases, with 11 bases between. The CDR3 length is 13 residues. Germline CDR1 reads MNHEY; CDR2 reads SVGAGI. CDR3 coding DNA: TGTGCCAGCAGTTACACCTACAGCGTCGAGCAGTACTTC. It specifies CASSYTYSVEQYF.

This sequence joins TRBV25-1 and TRBJ1-6; D is unresolved. The CDR3 totals 15 residues. V gave up 3 bases and J gave up 10 bases, with 16 bases separating them. Germline loops: CDR1 MGHDK, CDR2 SYGVNS. CDR3 loop: CASSDMEALGSPLHF. DNA of the CDR3: TGTGCCAGCAGTGATATGGAGGCTCTCGGATCACCCCTCCACTTT.

The V gene is TRBV29-1, the J gene TRBJ2-7; 8 bases are shared with TRBD1. The J segment lost 5 bases and the V segment lost 6 bases, leaving 12 bases of the junction unmatched. The CDR3 spans 14 residues. From germline, CDR1 is SQVTM and CDR2 ANQGSEA. CDR3: CSVRDRGLTDEQYF. The CDR3 DNA reads as TGCAGCGTCCGAGACAGGGGCCTCACAGACGAGCAGTACTTC.

This clone was detected a few times. The DNA of the CDR3 is TGTGCCAGCAGCTTTTTTGGCGGGGGGGCCTTTGAGACCCAGTACTTC. Residues: CASSFFGGGAFETQYF. The chain joins TRBV13 to TRBJ2-5; 9 bases align to TRBD2. Trimming cost V 3 bases and J 5 bases; bases outside gene matches: 10. The CDR3 totals 16 residues. Germline V lookup: CDR1 PRHDT, CDR2 FYEKMQ (reference sequence).

The chain couples TRBV9 to TRBJ2-7, with 8 nucleotides matching TRBD2. The CDR3 is 14 amino acids. Germline-derived CDR1 and CDR2 are SGDLS and YYNGEE. The V segment lost 4 bases and the J segment 7 bases; nucleotides outside the gene matches: 10. The CDR3 region has the DNA TGTGCCAGCAGCCCCGGGACTAGGGTGATGGAGCAGTACTTC. It encodes CASSPGTRVMEQYF.

This chain joins TRBV3-1 (or the pseudogene TRBV3-2) and TRBJ2-2, with D perhaps TRBD1 (6 bases). The V end lost 2 bases, the J end lost 5 bases, and 9 bases lay between the germline ends. Germline V gene data show CDR1 as LGHDT and CDR2 as YNNKEL (reference sequence). The CDR3 has 14 amino acids. This chain's CDR3 is CASSQHTGTGELFF. CDR3 DNA: TGTGCCAGCAGCCAACATACAGGGACCGGGGAGCTGTTTTTT.